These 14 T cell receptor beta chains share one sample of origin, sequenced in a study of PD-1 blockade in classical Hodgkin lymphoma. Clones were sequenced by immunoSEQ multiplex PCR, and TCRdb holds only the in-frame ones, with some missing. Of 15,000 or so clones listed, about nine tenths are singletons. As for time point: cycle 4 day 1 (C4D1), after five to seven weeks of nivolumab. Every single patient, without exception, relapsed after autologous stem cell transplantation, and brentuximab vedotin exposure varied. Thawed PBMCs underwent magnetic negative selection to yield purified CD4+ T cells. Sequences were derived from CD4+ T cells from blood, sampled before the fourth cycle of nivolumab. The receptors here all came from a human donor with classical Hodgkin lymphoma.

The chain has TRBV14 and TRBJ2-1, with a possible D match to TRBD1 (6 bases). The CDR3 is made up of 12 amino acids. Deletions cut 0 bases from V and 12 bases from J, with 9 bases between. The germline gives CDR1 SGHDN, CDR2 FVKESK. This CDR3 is CASSQDYRVQFF. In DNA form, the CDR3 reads TGTGCCAGCAGCCAAGATTACAGGGTGCAGTTCTTC. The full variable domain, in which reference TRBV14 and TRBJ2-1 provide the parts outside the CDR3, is EAGVTQFPSHSVIEKGQTVTLRCDPISGHDNLYWYRRVMGKEIKFLLHFVKESKQDESGMPNNRFLAERTGGTYSTLKVQPAELEDSGVYFCASSQDYRVQFFGPGTRLTVL.

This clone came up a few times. The DNA of the CDR3 is TGTGCCAGCATCGAACAGGGCGCTGAAGCTTTCTTT. Its translation is CASIEQGAEAFF. This chain links TRBV2 with TRBJ1-1; TRBD1 might be the D (6 bases). Trimming took off 7 bases at V and 6 bases at J, with 12 bases between the two ends. CDR1 SNHLY and CDR2 FYNNEI come from the germline V gene. The CDR3 is 12 residues long.

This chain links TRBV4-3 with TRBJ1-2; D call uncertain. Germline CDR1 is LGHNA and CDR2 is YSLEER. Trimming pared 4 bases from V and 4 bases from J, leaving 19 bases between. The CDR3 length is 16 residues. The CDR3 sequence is CASSRGSSGGGYGYTF. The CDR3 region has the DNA TGCGCCAGCAGCCGAGGGTCCAGCGGCGGAGGCTATGGCTACACCTTC.

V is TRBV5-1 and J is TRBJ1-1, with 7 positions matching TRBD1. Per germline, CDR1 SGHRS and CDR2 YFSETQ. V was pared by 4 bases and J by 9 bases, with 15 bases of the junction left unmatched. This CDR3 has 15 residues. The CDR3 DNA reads TGCGCCAGCAGCCTGGGACAGATCGACCCCCTAAAAGCTTTCTTT. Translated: CASSLGQIDPLKAFF.

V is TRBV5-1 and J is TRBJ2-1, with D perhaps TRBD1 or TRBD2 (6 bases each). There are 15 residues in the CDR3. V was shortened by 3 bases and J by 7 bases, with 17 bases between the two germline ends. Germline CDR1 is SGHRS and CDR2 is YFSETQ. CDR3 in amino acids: CASSSEGGPTNEQFF. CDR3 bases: TGCGCCAGCAGCTCCGAGGGGGGCCCCACAAATGAGCAGTTCTTC.

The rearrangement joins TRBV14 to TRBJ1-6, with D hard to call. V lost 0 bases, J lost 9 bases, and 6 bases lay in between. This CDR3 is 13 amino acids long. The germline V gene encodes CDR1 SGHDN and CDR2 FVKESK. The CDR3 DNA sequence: TGTGCCAGCAGCCAAGAGTTCCGTTCACCCCTCCACTTT. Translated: CASSQEFRSPLHF.

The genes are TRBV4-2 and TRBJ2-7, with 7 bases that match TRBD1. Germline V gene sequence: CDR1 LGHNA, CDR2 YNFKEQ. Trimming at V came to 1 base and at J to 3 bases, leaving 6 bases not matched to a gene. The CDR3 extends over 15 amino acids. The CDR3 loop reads CASSQGQGNLYEQYF. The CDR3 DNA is TGTGCCAGCAGCCAAGGACAGGGCAATCTCTACGAGCAGTACTTC.

CDR3 sequence (DNA): TGTGCCAGCAGCCCCTTGGGGGTCGGGGAGCTGTTTTTT. Translated, it gives CASSPLGVGELFF. The genes are TRBV4-2 and TRBJ2-2; D is possibly TRBD1 or TRBD2 (5 bases each). V lost 4 bases, J lost 7 bases, and 10 bases lay in between. The CDR3 is made up of 13 amino acids. The germline CDR1 and CDR2 sequences are LGHNA and YNFKEQ.

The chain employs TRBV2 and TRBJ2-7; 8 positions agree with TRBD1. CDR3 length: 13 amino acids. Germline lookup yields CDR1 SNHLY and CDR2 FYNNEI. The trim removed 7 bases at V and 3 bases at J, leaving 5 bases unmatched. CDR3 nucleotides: TGTGCCAGCAAAAGGACAGGGAACTACGAGCAGTACTTC. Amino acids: CASKRTGNYEQYF.

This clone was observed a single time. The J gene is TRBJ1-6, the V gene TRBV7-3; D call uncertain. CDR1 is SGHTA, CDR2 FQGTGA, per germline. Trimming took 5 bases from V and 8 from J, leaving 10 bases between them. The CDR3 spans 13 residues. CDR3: CASSPEGYSPLHF. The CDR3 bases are TGTGCCAGCAGCCCTGAAGGTTATTCACCCCTCCACTTT.

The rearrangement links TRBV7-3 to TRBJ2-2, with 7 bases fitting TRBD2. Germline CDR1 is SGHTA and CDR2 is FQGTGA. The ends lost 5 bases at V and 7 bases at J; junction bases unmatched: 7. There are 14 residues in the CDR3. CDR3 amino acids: CASSGRALGGELFF. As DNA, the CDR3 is TGTGCCAGCAGCGGGAGGGCTCTCGGCGGGGAGCTGTTTTTT.

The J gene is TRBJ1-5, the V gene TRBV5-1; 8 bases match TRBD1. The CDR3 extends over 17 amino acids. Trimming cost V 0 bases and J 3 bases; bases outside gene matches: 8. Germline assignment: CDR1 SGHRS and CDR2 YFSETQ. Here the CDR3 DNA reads TGCGCCAGCAGCTTGGTTCCCGGACAGGGTGACAATCAGCCCCAGCATTTT. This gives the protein CASSLVPGQGDNQPQHF. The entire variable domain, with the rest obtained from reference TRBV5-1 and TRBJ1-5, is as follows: KAGVTQTPRYLIKTRGQQVTLSCSPISGHRSVSWYQQTPGQGLQFLFEYFSETQRNKGNFPGRFSGRQFSNSRSEMNVSTLELGDSALYLCASSLVPGQGDNQPQHFGDGTRLSIL.

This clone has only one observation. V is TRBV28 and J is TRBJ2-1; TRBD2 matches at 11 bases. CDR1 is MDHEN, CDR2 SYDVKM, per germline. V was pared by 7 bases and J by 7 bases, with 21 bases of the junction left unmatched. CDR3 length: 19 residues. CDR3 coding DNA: TGTGCCAGCACCCGACCGGGGGGGTCTAGCGGGAGGCCCCGGAATGAGCAGTTCTTC. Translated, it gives CASTRPGGSSGRPRNEQFF.

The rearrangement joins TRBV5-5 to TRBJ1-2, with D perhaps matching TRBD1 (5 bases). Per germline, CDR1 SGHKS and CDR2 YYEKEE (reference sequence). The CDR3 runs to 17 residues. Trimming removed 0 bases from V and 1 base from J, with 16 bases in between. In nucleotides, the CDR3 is TGTGCCAGCAGCTTGGTCGACGGGGGAAGGGTTAACTATGGCTACACCTTC. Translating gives CASSLVDGGRVNYGYTF.